Below, 14 T cell receptor beta chains from the same sample are listed, as sequenced in a study of beta chain features in type 1 diabetes. Investigators reverse transcribed all isolated RNA, so they sequenced expressed TCRB transcripts. Sequencing was performed with immunoSEQ multiplex PCR; in TCRdb, only in-frame clones are kept and a portion is missing. The sample shows 130,000 or so clones, approximately 10% of them seen only once. The sample comprised central memory CD4+ T cells from blood. These receptors were collected from a woman in her thirties or forties in good health.

This clone was seen a few times. The V and J genes are TRBV7-9 and TRBJ1-3; D possibly corresponds to TRBD1 (6 bases). The germline V gene has CDR1 SEHNR and CDR2 FQNEAQ (reference sequence). Trimming shortened V by 1 base and J by 1 base, and 11 bases separated the two germline ends. The CDR3 has 16 amino acids. Here the CDR3 DNA reads TGTGCCAGCAGCTTAGAAGGGGGAAGGTCTGGAAACACCATATATTTT. Encoded protein: CASSLEGGRSGNTIYF.

V and J are TRBV2 and TRBJ2-1; the D is unclear. Germline assignment: CDR1 SNHLY and CDR2 FYNNEI. CDR3 length: 15 amino acids. Deletions cut 2 bases from V and 6 bases from J, with 14 bases between. The CDR3 DNA sequence: TGTGCCAGCAGTGAACAGCGATCCCTAGGCAATGAGCAGTTCTTC. Translated, it gives CASSEQRSLGNEQFF.

This clone was detected only a few times. The chain combines TRBV7-2 with TRBJ1-1; perhaps TRBD1 as D (6 bases). Germline CDR1 reads SGHTA; CDR2 reads FQGNSA. V was pared by 5 bases and J by 11 bases, with 15 bases between. The CDR3 spans 12 residues. The DNA of the CDR3 is TGTGCCAGCAGCCCCGAGGGGGGGCGCGCTTTCTTT. It encodes CASSPEGGRAFF.

The rearrangement uses TRBV6-6 and TRBJ2-7; D may be TRBD2 (5 bases). Trimming left V 2 bases short and J 7 bases short, with 9 bases between. The CDR3 is made up of 12 amino acids. CDR1 and CDR2 from the germline V gene are MNHNY and SVGAGI (reference sequence). In nucleotides, the CDR3 is TGTGCCAGCAGTTACGGGAGAGGGGAGCAGTACTTC. Its protein is CASSYGRGEQYF.

This clone was observed a handful of times. The V gene is TRBV6-1, the J gene TRBJ2-7, with 7 bases aligning to TRBD1. The J segment lost 4 bases and the V segment lost 6 bases, leaving 9 bases of the junction unmatched. Germline CDR1 is MNHNS and CDR2 is SASEGT. This CDR3 is built from 14 residues. As DNA, the CDR3 is TGTGCCAGCAGCCTGACAGGGTCAGAATACGAGCAGTACTTC. Amino acids: CASSLTGSEYEQYF.

V gene TRBV11-2 combines with J gene TRBJ2-1; D is unresolved. Deletions cut 1 base from V and 6 bases from J, with 7 bases between. The CDR3 covers 13 residues. Germline CDR1 SGHAT, CDR2 FQNNGV. The chain's CDR3 is CASSLVDTNEQFF. The CDR3, as DNA: TGTGCCAGCAGCTTAGTTGACACCAATGAGCAGTTCTTC.

CDR3 region: CSAAGVRDTEAFF. The CDR3 bases are TGCAGCGCTGCAGGGGTTAGGGACACTGAAGCTTTCTTT. The chain links TRBV29-1 to TRBJ1-1; the D gene is possibly TRBD1 (6 bases). Trimming removed 7 bases from V and 3 bases from J, with 15 bases in between. Per germline, CDR1 SQVTM and CDR2 ANQGSEA. CDR3 length equals 13 residues. The variable domain in full, with the rest retrieved from reference TRBV29-1 and TRBJ1-1, is SAVISQKPSRDICQRGTSLTIQCQVDSQVTMMFWYRQQPGQSLTLIATANQGSEATYESGFVIDKFPISRPNLTFSTLTVSNMSPEDSSIYLCSAAGVRDTEAFFGQGTRLTVV.

The V gene is TRBV6-5, the J gene TRBJ1-1; possibly TRBD1 for D (6 bases). This CDR3 comprises 13 residues. The germline gives CDR1 MNHEY, CDR2 SVGAGI. Trimming shortened V by 11 bases and J by 1 base, and 14 bases separated the two germline ends. DNA for the CDR3: TGTGCCTCCTTCTGGGACAAGAACACTGAAGCTTTCTTT. Translating gives CASFWDKNTEAFF.

The rearrangement joins TRBV11-2 to TRBJ1-3; possible D gene TRBD1, 5 bases. V was trimmed by 1 base and J by 7 bases, leaving 17 bases between them. Germline CDR1 is SGHAT and CDR2 is FQNNGV. This CDR3 is built from 16 residues. The CDR3 nucleotides read TGTGCCAGCAGCTTAGTATCTGATCCCGGGGGGAACACCATATATTTT. Its translation: CASSLVSDPGGNTIYF.

CDR3 amino acids: CASSPAGRNNEKLFF. For the CDR3, the DNA is TGCGCCAGCAGCCCAGCGGGACGGAATAATGAAAAACTGTTTTTT. J is TRBJ1-4 and V is TRBV5-1, with D maybe TRBD1 (5 bases). This CDR3 region has 15 residues. V was shortened by 4 bases and J by 4 bases, with 14 bases between the two germline ends. The germline V gene has CDR1 SGHRS and CDR2 YFSETQ.

This clone was seen a handful of times. V gene TRBV7-2 combines with J gene TRBJ2-1; 13 nucleotides agree with TRBD2. V lost 0 bases and J lost 10; bases outside the gene matches: 12. Per the germline V gene, CDR1 is SGHTA and CDR2 is FQGNSA. This CDR3 contains 18 residues. CDR3 nucleotides: TGTGCCAGCAGCTTAGCGGACCCAAGACTAGCGGGGGGAAAAGAGCAGTTCTTC. It yields the protein CASSLADPRLAGGKEQFF.

This chain links TRBV5-6 with TRBJ1-1, with D possibly TRBD1 on 6 matching bases. Germline V lookup: CDR1 SGHDT, CDR2 YYEEEE. This CDR3 region has 14 residues. V was cut by 4 bases and J by 6 bases, with 16 bases left in between. The CDR3: CASSGGAGDAEAFF. In nucleotides, the CDR3 is TGTGCCAGCAGCGGGGGCGCCGGTGACGCTGAAGCTTTCTTT. Full variable domain (outside the CDR3, taken from reference TRBV5-6 and TRBJ1-1): DAGVTQSPTHLIKTRGQQVTLRCSPKSGHDTVSWYQQALGQGPQFIFQYYEEEERQRGNFPDRFSGHQFPNYSSELNVNALLLGDSALYLCASSGGAGDAEAFFGQGTRLTVV.

V is TRBV29-1 and J is TRBJ2-3; D is uncertain. The CDR3 is 12 amino acids. V was pared by 4 bases and J by 7 bases, with 12 bases between. The germline V gene encodes CDR1 SQVTM and CDR2 ANQGSEA. The CDR3 DNA reads as TGCAGCGTTGGGGTGGGCCCTAATACGCAGTATTTT. Its protein is CSVGVGPNTQYF.

This clone was detected a few times. The chain is built from TRBV7-6 and TRBJ2-7; TRBD2 matches 7 bases. Trimming took 4 bases from V and 6 from J; bases not matched to a gene: 15. The CDR3 has 16 residues. Germline V gives CDR1 SGHVS, CDR2 FNYEAQ. CDR3 amino acids: CASSYSSGLTFGEQYF. As DNA, the CDR3 is TGTGCCAGCAGCTACTCATCGGGACTAACCTTCGGCGAGCAGTACTTC.